Here is one T cell receptor beta chain with its context. The data derive from a study of blood T cell repertoires in COVID-19. Germline loops: CDR1 LGHDT, CDR2 YNNKEL (reference sequence). The ends were cut back, 4 bases at V and 6 bases at J, with 13 bases in the middle. The CDR3 has 13 residues. Per the authors' pipeline: Estimation of nucleated cell counts was performed using reference gene primer amplification. The table came from immunoSEQ multiplex PCR; TCRdb's copy has only in-frame clones and leaves some out. The DNA was the basis for D and trimming; V, J and clone size are from that table. The data contain approximately 210,000 clones, 80% to 90% of them singletons.

Specimen: peripheral blood. This sequence was found in a man in his fifties with COVID-19, enrolled during active disease. This chain links TRBV3-1 (or the pseudogene TRBV3-2) with TRBJ2-7; possibly TRBD1 for D (8 bases). Here the CDR3 reads CASSLHRGGEQYF. CDR3 DNA: TGTGCCAGCAGCCTCCACAGGGGGGGCGAGCAGTACTTC.